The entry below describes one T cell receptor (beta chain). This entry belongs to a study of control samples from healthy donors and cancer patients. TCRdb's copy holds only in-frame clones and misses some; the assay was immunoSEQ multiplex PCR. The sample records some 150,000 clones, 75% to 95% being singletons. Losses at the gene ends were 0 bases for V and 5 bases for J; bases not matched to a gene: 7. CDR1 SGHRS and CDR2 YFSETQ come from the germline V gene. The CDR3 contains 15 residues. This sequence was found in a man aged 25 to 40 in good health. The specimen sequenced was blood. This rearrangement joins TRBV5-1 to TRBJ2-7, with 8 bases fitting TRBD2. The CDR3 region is CASSLGGGPAHEQYF. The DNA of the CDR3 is TGCGCCAGCAGCTTGGGCGGGGGGCCCGCCCACGAGCAGTACTTC. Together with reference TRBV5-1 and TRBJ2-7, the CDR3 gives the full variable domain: KAGVTQTPRYLIKTRGQQVTLSCSPISGHRSVSWYQQTPGQGLQFLFEYFSETQRNKGNFPGRFSGRQFSNSRSEMNVSTLELGDSALYLCASSLGGGPAHEQYFGPGTRLTVT.